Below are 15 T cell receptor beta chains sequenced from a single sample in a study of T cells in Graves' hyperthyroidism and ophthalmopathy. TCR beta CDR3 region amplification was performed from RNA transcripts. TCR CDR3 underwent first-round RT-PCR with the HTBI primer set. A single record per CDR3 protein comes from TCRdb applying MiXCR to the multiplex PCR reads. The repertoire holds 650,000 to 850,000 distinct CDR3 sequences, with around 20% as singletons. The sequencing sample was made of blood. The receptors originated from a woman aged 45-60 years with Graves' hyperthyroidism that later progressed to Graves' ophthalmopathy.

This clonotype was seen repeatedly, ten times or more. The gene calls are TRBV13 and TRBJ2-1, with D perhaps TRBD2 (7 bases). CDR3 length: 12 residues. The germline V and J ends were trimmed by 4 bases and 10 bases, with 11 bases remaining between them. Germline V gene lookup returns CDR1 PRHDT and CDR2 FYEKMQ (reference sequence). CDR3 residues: CASSWGGPEQFF. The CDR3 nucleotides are TGTGCCAGCAGCTGGGGGGGCCCCGAGCAGTTCTTC.

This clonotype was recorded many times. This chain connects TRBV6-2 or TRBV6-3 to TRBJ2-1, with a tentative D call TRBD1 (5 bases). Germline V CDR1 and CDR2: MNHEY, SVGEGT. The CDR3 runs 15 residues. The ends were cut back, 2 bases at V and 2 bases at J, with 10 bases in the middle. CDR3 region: CASSYGRGPYNEQFF. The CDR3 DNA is TGTGCCAGCAGTTACGGAAGGGGCCCCTACAATGAGCAGTTCTTC.

CDR3 amino acids: CSALREQTGNTIYF. The CDR3 DNA sequence: TGCAGCGCCCTCAGGGAACAGACTGGAAACACCATATATTTT. V gene TRBV29-1 combines with J gene TRBJ1-3, with D maybe TRBD1 (5 bases). Germline V CDR1 and CDR2: SQVTM, ANQGSEA. Trimming took off 7 bases at V and 2 bases at J, with 15 bases between the two ends. CDR3 length: 14 amino acids.

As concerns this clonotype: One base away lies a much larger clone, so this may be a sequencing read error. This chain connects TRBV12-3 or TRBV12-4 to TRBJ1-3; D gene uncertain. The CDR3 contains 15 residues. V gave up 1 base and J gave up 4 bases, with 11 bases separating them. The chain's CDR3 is CASSLGEFCGNTIYF. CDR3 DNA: TGTGCCAGCAGTTTAGGGGAGTTCTGCGGAAACACCATATATTTT.

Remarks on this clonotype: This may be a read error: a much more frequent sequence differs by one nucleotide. The CDR3: CAGSPLGQAYGYTF. In DNA form, the CDR3 reads TGTGCCGGCAGCCCCCTTGGACAGGCCTATGGCTACACCTTC. V gene TRBV9 combines with J gene TRBJ1-2, with 7 bases identical to TRBD1. The CDR3 spans 14 residues. Germline V CDR1 and CDR2: SGDLS, YYNGEE.

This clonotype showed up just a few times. The CDR3 spells CASSYSTRVLYEQYF. DNA for the CDR3: TGTGCCAGCAGTTATTCGACCAGGGTTTTGTACGAGCAGTACTTC. The rearrangement uses TRBV6-9 and TRBJ2-7; weak D call: TRBD1 (5 bases). V was pared by 0 bases and J by 4 bases, with 13 bases between. There are 15 residues in the CDR3. Germline V gene sequence: CDR1 MNHGY, CDR2 SVAAGI.

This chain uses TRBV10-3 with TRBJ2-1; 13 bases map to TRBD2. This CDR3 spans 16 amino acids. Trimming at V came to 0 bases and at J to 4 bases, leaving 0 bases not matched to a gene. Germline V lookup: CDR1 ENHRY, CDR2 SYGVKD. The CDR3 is CAISESGLAGYNEQFF. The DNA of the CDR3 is TGTGCCATCAGTGAGTCGGGACTAGCGGGGTACAATGAGCAGTTCTTC.

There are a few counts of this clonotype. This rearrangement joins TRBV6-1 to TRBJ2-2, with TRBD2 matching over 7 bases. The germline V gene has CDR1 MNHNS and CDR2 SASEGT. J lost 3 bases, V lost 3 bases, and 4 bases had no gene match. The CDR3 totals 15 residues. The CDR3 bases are TGTGCCAGCAGTGAGCTAGCGGCCCACACCGGGGAGCTGTTTTTT. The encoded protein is CASSELAAHTGELFF.

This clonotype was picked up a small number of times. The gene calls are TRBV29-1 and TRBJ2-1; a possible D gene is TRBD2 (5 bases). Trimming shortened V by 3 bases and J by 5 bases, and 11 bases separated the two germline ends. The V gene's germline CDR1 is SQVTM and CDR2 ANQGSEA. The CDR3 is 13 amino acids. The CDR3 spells CSVDWTGDNEQFF. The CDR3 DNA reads TGCAGCGTTGACTGGACTGGCGACAATGAGCAGTTCTTC.

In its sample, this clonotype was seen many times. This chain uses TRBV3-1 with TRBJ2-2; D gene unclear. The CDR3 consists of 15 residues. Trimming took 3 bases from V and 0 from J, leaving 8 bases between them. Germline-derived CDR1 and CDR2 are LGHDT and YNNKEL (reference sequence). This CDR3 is CASSHSGTNTGELFF. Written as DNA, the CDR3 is TGTGCCAGCAGCCATTCTGGGACGAACACCGGGGAGCTGTTTTTT.

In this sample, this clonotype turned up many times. The CDR3 region has the DNA TGTGCCAGCAGCTCGCGTGGGGAACGCAATCAGCCCCAGCATTTT. It yields the protein CASSSRGERNQPQHF. J is TRBJ1-5 and V is TRBV7-8; unclear D gene. V shed 4 bases and J shed 2 bases, with 12 bases lying between them. CDR1 and CDR2 (germline): SGHVS, FQNEAQ. This CDR3 has 15 amino acids. Supplemented by reference TRBV7-8 and TRBJ1-5, the full variable domain reads GAGVSQSPRYKVAKRGQDVALRCDPISGHVSLFWYQQALGQGPEFLTYFQNEAQLDKSGLPSDRFFAERPEGSVSTLKIQRTQQEDSAVYLCASSSRGERNQPQHFGDGTRLSIL.

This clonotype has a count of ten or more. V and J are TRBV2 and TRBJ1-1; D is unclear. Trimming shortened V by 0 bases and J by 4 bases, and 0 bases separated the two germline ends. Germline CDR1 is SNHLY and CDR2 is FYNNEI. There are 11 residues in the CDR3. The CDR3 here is CASSEATEAFF. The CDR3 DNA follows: TGTGCCAGCAGTGAAGCCACTGAAGCTTTCTTT.

The CDR3 DNA sequence: TGTGCCAGCAGTTTATCGAGTGATTCACCCCTCCACTTT. It codes for CASSLSSDSPLHF. This chain connects TRBV27 to TRBJ1-6; D remains unclear. CDR3 size: 13 residues. V was cut by 0 bases and J by 8 bases, with 5 bases left in between. Germline CDR1 is MNHEY and CDR2 is SMNVEV (reference sequence).

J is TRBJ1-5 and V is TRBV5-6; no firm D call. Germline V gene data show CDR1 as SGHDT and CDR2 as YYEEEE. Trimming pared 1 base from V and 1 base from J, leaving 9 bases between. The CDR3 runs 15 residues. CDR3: CASSLQDVSNQPQHF. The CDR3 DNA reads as TGTGCCAGCAGCTTGCAGGACGTGAGCAATCAGCCCCAGCATTTT.

The CDR3 nucleotides are TGTGCCAGCTTGAACGGTTACACCGGGGAGCTGTTTTTT. Translation: CASLNGYTGELFF. The chain links TRBV4-2 to TRBJ2-2, with D unresolved. The CDR3 spans 13 residues. The V gene lost 8 bases and the J gene lost 3 bases, with 10 bases spanning the gap. Germline CDR1 is LGHNA and CDR2 is YNFKEQ.